The rows below give T cell receptor beta chains drawn from one sample of a study of T-cell reconstitution after alpha-beta-depleted transplantation in children. A single record per CDR3 protein comes from TCRdb applying MiXCR to the PCR reads. The sample lists around 440,000 distinct CDR3 sequences; 15% to 20% were seen once. This specimen consisted of PBMCs, mostly from graft donor cells, obtained 360 days after TCRalphabeta/CD19-depleted stem cell transplant. The receptors come from a boy under three years old who had a stem cell transplant for Wiskott-Aldrich syndrome, so the T cells may come from the graft donor. The CDR3 runs from the conserved cysteine through the conserved F or W. The order of the fields is J gene, D gene, V gene, clone size, CDR3 DNA, CDR3 protein. The D gene is left open where the match is weak. The size field is filled for only some rows; it gives once, few, many or a size class.

>TRBJ2-7|TRBD1|TRBV12-3/TRBV12-4|few
TGTGCCAGCAGTTTCAGGACAGGAACGGGCTACGAGCAGTACTTC
CASSFRTGTGYEQYF
>TRBJ1-1|.|TRBV29-1|.
TGCAGCGTGGACCTCAGGGCCGGGAACACTGAAGCTTTCTTT
CSVDLRAGNTEAFF
>TRBJ2-1|.|TRBV19|.
TGTGCCAGTAGTTCGACAAGCTCCTACAATGAGCAGTTCTTC
CASSSTSSYNEQFF
>TRBJ2-5|.|TRBV12-3/TRBV12-4|.
TGTGCCAGCAGTCCGCGGACAGTCTGGGAGACCCAGTACTTC
CASSPRTVWETQYF
>TRBJ2-6|.|TRBV21-1|few
TGTGCCAGCAGCAGGGCGGATCGGGACTCTGGGGCCAACGTCCTGACTTTC
CASSRADRDSGANVLTF
>TRBJ2-1|.|TRBV6-5|few
TGTGCCAGCAGTTACTCCACGGCCAGGGTGGGCAATGAGCAGTTCTTC
CASSYSTARVGNEQFF
>TRBJ1-4|TRBD1|TRBV10-3|.
TGTGCCATCAGGTCCACAGGGGGAGGAAAACTGTTTTTT
CAIRSTGGGKLFF
>TRBJ2-1|TRBD2|TRBV3-1|.
TGTGCCAGCAGCTATACCGGGACTAGCAAACCGTTCTTC
CASSYTGTSKPFF
>TRBJ2-7|TRBD1|TRBV3-1|.
TGTGCCAGCAGCCCTCAGGGACAGGGCTTCCCCGGGTACGAGCAGTACTTC
CASSPQGQGFPGYEQYF
>TRBJ2-4|.|TRBV19|few
TGTGCCAGTAGTCCCCCCCGGGGGGCCAAAAACATTCAGTACTTC
CASSPPRGAKNIQYF
>TRBJ2-4|.|TRBV7-8|.
TGTGCCAGCAGCCCCCCATACGGAAACCTAGCCAAAAACATTCAGTACTTC
CASSPPYGNLAKNIQYF
>TRBJ2-5|TRBD2|TRBV18|.
TGTGCCAGCTCTCCCGGGAGGGGCGGCGAGACCCAGTACTTC
CASSPGRGGETQYF
>TRBJ2-5|TRBD1|TRBV15|.
TGTGCCACCAGCAGAGAAACAGGGGCAGAGACCCAGTACTTC
CATSRETGAETQYF
>TRBJ2-5|TRBD2|TRBV19|.
TGTGCCAGTCGAACTAGCGGATCGAAAGAGACCCAGTACTTC
CASRTSGSKETQYF
>TRBJ1-5|TRBD1|TRBV24-1|.
TGTGCCCCCGGGGACAGAACTAGCAATCAGCCCCAGCATTTT
CAPGDRTSNQPQHF
>TRBJ2-6|TRBD1|TRBV5-1|.
TGCGCCAGCAGCTCGACAGGGATGACTGGGGCCAACGTCCTGACTTTC
CASSSTGMTGANVLTF
>TRBJ2-7|TRBD2|TRBV20-1|.
TGCAGTGCTTTTGCGGGAGGGCCTTACGAGCAGTACTTC
CSAFAGGPYEQYF
>TRBJ2-3|.|TRBV5-1|many
TGCGCCAGCAGCTTAATGGGGGCCACAGATACGCAGTATTTT
CASSLMGATDTQYF
>TRBJ2-1|TRBD2|TRBV27|.
TGTGCCAGCAGTTTAGGGACTAGCCTCTGGAGCTCCTACAATGAGCAGTTCTTC
CASSLGTSLWSSYNEQFF
>TRBJ1-4|TRBD1|TRBV4-3|few
TGCGCCAGCAGCCCGCGGACAGGACTGGCCCTGTTTTTT
CASSPRTGLALFF
>TRBJ2-2|TRBD2|TRBV11-3|.
TGTGCCAGCAGAGCGAGAGGACTAGCGGACACCGGGGAGCTGTTTTTT
CASRARGLADTGELFF
>TRBJ2-5|.|TRBV29-1|.
TGCAGCGTTGTTAAGCGGCACCACGAAGAGACCCAGTACTTC
CSVVKRHHEETQYF